A selection of T cell receptor beta chains follows, all from one sample in a study of blood T cell repertoires in COVID-19. Only in-frame clones appear in the TCRdb table, and some are missing; sequencing was by immunoSEQ multiplex PCR. The table has under 200,000 clones, about four fifths seen once. The sequenced sample was peripheral blood. The receptors originated from a man aged 60 to 69 with acute or convalescent COVID-19. The CDR3 runs from the conserved cysteine through the conserved F or W. Fields, in order: CDR3 protein, CDR3 DNA, clone size, D gene, J gene, V gene. D genes are given only for firm matches. Expanded clones are given a class, and other clones once, few, many or no size at all.

cdr3_aa: CASSYSEGEQFF
cdr3_nt: TGTGCCAGCAGTTACTCGGAGGGTGAGCAGTTCTTC
clone_size: .
d_call: .
j_call: TRBJ2-1
v_call: TRBV6-6

cdr3_aa: CASTQYRGGYNEQFF
cdr3_nt: TGTGCCAGTACCCAATACCGGGGTGGCTACAATGAGCAGTTCTTC
clone_size: .
d_call: .
j_call: TRBJ2-1
v_call: TRBV19

cdr3_aa: CASSLLSGQGATYGYTF
cdr3_nt: TGTGCCAGCAGTTTGCTATCCGGACAGGGGGCGACCTATGGCTACACCTTC
clone_size: .
d_call: TRBD1
j_call: TRBJ1-2
v_call: TRBV28

cdr3_aa: CASSLDRGTGELFF
cdr3_nt: TGTGCCAGCAGCTTAGATCGGGGCACCGGGGAGCTGTTTTTT
clone_size: .
d_call: .
j_call: TRBJ2-2
v_call: TRBV11-2

cdr3_aa: CATSEPTGQGNRSPLHF
cdr3_nt: TGTGCCACCAGTGAACCAACGGGACAGGGTAATCGTTCACCCCTCCACTTT
clone_size: .
d_call: TRBD1
j_call: TRBJ1-6
v_call: TRBV24-1

cdr3_aa: CATSGRDRDRGDGYTF
cdr3_nt: TGTGCCACCAGTGGTAGAGACCGGGACAGGGGGGATGGCTACACCTTC
clone_size: .
d_call: TRBD1
j_call: TRBJ1-2
v_call: TRBV24-1

cdr3_aa: CASSSGYGYTF
cdr3_nt: TGCGCCAGCAGCTCAGGGTATGGCTACACCTTC
clone_size: .
d_call: .
j_call: TRBJ1-2
v_call: TRBV5-1

cdr3_aa: CASSYSGFNEQFF
cdr3_nt: TGTGCCAGCAGCTATAGCGGATTCAATGAGCAGTTCTTC
clone_size: .
d_call: .
j_call: TRBJ2-1
v_call: TRBV12-3/TRBV12-4

cdr3_aa: CASSPRDSLTVNTEAFF
cdr3_nt: TGTGCCAGCAGTCCCCGGGACAGTTTGACGGTGAACACTGAAGCTTTCTTT
clone_size: .
d_call: TRBD1
j_call: TRBJ1-1
v_call: TRBV6-6

cdr3_aa: CATSTQGAYGYTF
cdr3_nt: TGTGCCACCAGCACGCAGGGGGCCTATGGCTACACCTTC
clone_size: .
d_call: TRBD1
j_call: TRBJ1-2
v_call: TRBV15

cdr3_aa: CASSVGGTGELFF
cdr3_nt: TGTGCCAGCAGCGTAGGAGGGACCGGGGAGCTGTTTTTT
clone_size: .
d_call: .
j_call: TRBJ2-2
v_call: TRBV9

cdr3_aa: CASSGLALATDTQYF
cdr3_nt: TGTGCCAGCTCCGGACTAGCGTTGGCCACAGATACGCAGTATTTT
clone_size: .
d_call: TRBD2
j_call: TRBJ2-3
v_call: TRBV7-2

cdr3_aa: CASSLYIENPFF
cdr3_nt: TGTGCCAGCAGCTTATATATCGAGAACCCTTTCTTT
clone_size: .
d_call: .
j_call: TRBJ1-1
v_call: TRBV7-2

cdr3_aa: CASSLANRDRGRRYTQYF
cdr3_nt: TGTGCCAGCAGCTTAGCGAACCGGGACAGGGGGCGCAGATATACGCAGTATTTT
clone_size: .
d_call: TRBD1
j_call: TRBJ2-3
v_call: TRBV7-8

cdr3_aa: CASSPRTGVGYEQYF
cdr3_nt: TGTGCCAGCAGCCCTAGGACAGGGGTTGGGTACGAGCAGTACTTC
clone_size: .
d_call: TRBD1
j_call: TRBJ2-7
v_call: TRBV7-2

cdr3_aa: CASSQVVALGGYGYTF
cdr3_nt: TGTGCCAGCAGCCAAGTCGTCGCCCTCGGGGGCTATGGCTACACCTTC
clone_size: .
d_call: .
j_call: TRBJ1-2
v_call: TRBV4-2

cdr3_aa: CASSAGTGGFYGYTF
cdr3_nt: TGTGCCAGCAGCGCGGGGACAGGGGGTTTCTATGGCTACACCTTC
clone_size: .
d_call: TRBD1
j_call: TRBJ1-2
v_call: TRBV3-1/TRBV3-2

cdr3_aa: CASSNLTGGGDGYTF
cdr3_nt: TGCGCCAGCAGCAACCTGACAGGGGGAGGGGATGGCTACACCTTC
clone_size: .
d_call: TRBD1
j_call: TRBJ1-2
v_call: TRBV5-1

cdr3_aa: CAWSVQGAWNQPQHF
cdr3_nt: TGTGCCTGGAGTGTACAGGGGGCTTGGAATCAGCCCCAGCATTTT
clone_size: .
d_call: TRBD1
j_call: TRBJ1-5
v_call: TRBV30

cdr3_aa: CASSADSTDTQYF
cdr3_nt: TGTGCTAGCAGCGCCGACTCCACAGATACGCAGTATTTT
clone_size: .
d_call: .
j_call: TRBJ2-3
v_call: TRBV7-7

cdr3_aa: CASRKGDSYGYTF
cdr3_nt: TGCGCCAGTCGAAAGGGGGATTCCTATGGCTACACCTTC
clone_size: few
d_call: .
j_call: TRBJ1-2
v_call: TRBV5-1

cdr3_aa: CASSISALEVETQYF
cdr3_nt: TGTGCCAGTAGTATTTCGGCCTTGGAGGTGGAGACCCAGTACTTC
clone_size: .
d_call: .
j_call: TRBJ2-5
v_call: TRBV19

cdr3_aa: CASSSSVSYNEQFF
cdr3_nt: TGTGCCAGCAGCTCCAGTGTCTCCTACAATGAGCAGTTCTTC
clone_size: .
d_call: .
j_call: TRBJ2-1
v_call: TRBV6-5

cdr3_aa: CAIGGVADTQYF
cdr3_nt: TGTGCCATCGGTGGCGTCGCAGATACGCAGTATTTT
clone_size: .
d_call: .
j_call: TRBJ2-3
v_call: TRBV10-3

cdr3_aa: CASSVDRQAKNIQYF
cdr3_nt: TGTGCCAGCAGCGTAGACAGGCAAGCCAAAAACATTCAGTACTTC
clone_size: once
d_call: .
j_call: TRBJ2-4
v_call: TRBV9

cdr3_aa: CASSLTAARTEAFF
cdr3_nt: TGTGCCAGCAGCCTGACTGCAGCTCGGACTGAAGCTTTCTTT
clone_size: few
d_call: .
j_call: TRBJ1-1
v_call: TRBV7-9

cdr3_aa: CASSVTGGASYEQYF
cdr3_nt: TGTGCCAGCAGTGTTACAGGGGGCGCATCCTACGAGCAGTACTTC
clone_size: .
d_call: TRBD1
j_call: TRBJ2-7
v_call: TRBV2

cdr3_aa: CASSQWDRGQVDGYTF
cdr3_nt: TGCGCCAGCAGCCAATGGGACAGGGGGCAGGTGGATGGCTACACCTTC
clone_size: .
d_call: TRBD1
j_call: TRBJ1-2
v_call: TRBV4-3

cdr3_aa: CASSRIAGSSYNEQFF
cdr3_nt: TGCGCCAGCAGCCGGATAGCGGGGAGCTCCTACAATGAGCAGTTCTTC
clone_size: many
d_call: TRBD2
j_call: TRBJ2-1
v_call: TRBV4-3

cdr3_aa: CASSFSAGELFF
cdr3_nt: TGCGCCAGCAGCTTTAGCGCCGGGGAGCTGTTTTTT
clone_size: .
d_call: .
j_call: TRBJ2-2
v_call: TRBV5-1

cdr3_aa: CASSVGMGQGQETQYF
cdr3_nt: TGTGCCAGCAGCGTAGGGATGGGACAGGGTCAAGAGACCCAGTACTTC
clone_size: .
d_call: TRBD1
j_call: TRBJ2-5
v_call: TRBV9

cdr3_aa: CASSQPGQGLYGYTF
cdr3_nt: TGCGCCAGCAGCCAACCCGGACAGGGGCTATATGGCTACACCTTC
clone_size: .
d_call: TRBD1
j_call: TRBJ1-2
v_call: TRBV4-1

cdr3_aa: CASSHKTLTTDTQYF
cdr3_nt: TGTGCCAGCAGCCACAAGACTTTGACCACAGATACGCAGTATTTT
clone_size: .
d_call: .
j_call: TRBJ2-3
v_call: TRBV3-1/TRBV3-2

cdr3_aa: CASSQDSRGYTGELFF
cdr3_nt: TGCGCCAGCAGCCAAGATTCAAGGGGGTACACCGGGGAGCTGTTTTTT
clone_size: .
d_call: .
j_call: TRBJ2-2
v_call: TRBV4-3

cdr3_aa: CASSQVTTSYEQYF
cdr3_nt: TGTGCCAGCAGCCAAGTCACTACCTCCTACGAGCAGTACTTC
clone_size: .
d_call: .
j_call: TRBJ2-7
v_call: TRBV3-1/TRBV3-2

cdr3_aa: CAWSSGSNQPQHF
cdr3_nt: TGTGCCTGGAGTTCCGGTAGCAATCAGCCCCAGCATTTT
clone_size: once
d_call: .
j_call: TRBJ1-5
v_call: TRBV30

cdr3_aa: CATSIPGTSYNEQFF
cdr3_nt: TGTGCCACCAGCATACCCGGGACTAGTTACAATGAGCAGTTCTTC
clone_size: .
d_call: TRBD2
j_call: TRBJ2-1
v_call: TRBV15

cdr3_aa: CASSVTGTDTQYF
cdr3_nt: TGTGCCAGCAGCGTAACGGGCACAGATACGCAGTATTTT
clone_size: .
d_call: .
j_call: TRBJ2-3
v_call: TRBV9

cdr3_aa: CSVRLERTGLYEQYF
cdr3_nt: TGCAGCGTTCGACTTGAGAGGACAGGTCTGTACGAGCAGTACTTC
clone_size: .
d_call: TRBD1
j_call: TRBJ2-7
v_call: TRBV29-1

cdr3_aa: CASSQGQTSSYNEQFF
cdr3_nt: TGCGCCAGCAGCCAGGGACAGACGAGCTCCTACAATGAGCAGTTCTTC
clone_size: .
d_call: TRBD1
j_call: TRBJ2-1
v_call: TRBV5-1

cdr3_aa: CASSPLSGRGTYEQYF
cdr3_nt: TGTGCCAGCAGCCCGCTAAGCGGGAGAGGGACCTACGAGCAGTACTTC
clone_size: .
d_call: TRBD2
j_call: TRBJ2-7
v_call: TRBV7-9

cdr3_aa: CASRLAGKYDTQYF
cdr3_nt: TGTGCCAGCAGGCTAGCGGGAAAATATGATACGCAGTATTTT
clone_size: .
d_call: TRBD2
j_call: TRBJ2-3
v_call: TRBV2